This T cell receptor (beta chain) is from a study of cytomegalovirus exposure and HLA in healthy donors. The PCR had 60 Vbeta and 13 Jbeta primers. The assay was immunoSEQ multiplex PCR, and TCRdb's table has in-frame clones only and misses some. This table holds about 140,000 clones, 70% to 85% found once. Concerning this clone itself: What it binds is unknown.

Study-level points and caveats: About 87% or about 30% of the time was how often most TCR beta V segments were productive, according to an earlier analysis. In vitro checks showed that three CMV-associated chains really do target CMV antigens.

V lost 4 bases, J lost 3 bases, and 2 bases stayed unmatched. The CDR3 sequence is 16 residues long. Germline V lookup: CDR1 SGHNT, CDR2 YENEEA. This chain joins TRBV11-3 and TRBJ2-1, with 14 bases lining up with TRBD2. The sample taken for sequencing was PBMCs. The receptor's source is a middle-aged woman in good health and CMV-seronegative. CDR3 sequence reads: CASSSGLAGDYNEQFF. In DNA, the CDR3 is TGTGCCAGCAGCTCGGGACTAGCGGGAGACTACAATGAGCAGTTCTTC.